A single sample gave rise to the 30 T cell receptor beta chains below, sequenced in a study of early T cells in non-severe SARS-CoV-2 infection. Using its own MiXCR run on the 5' RACE reads, TCRdb lists one record per CDR3 protein. The sample consists of about 69,000 distinct CDR3 sequences, roughly 4.5% of them appearing once. Here the sequenced sample was whole blood, taken at baseline. The receptor source for this set is an adult who was a healthcare worker with PCR-confirmed SARS-CoV-2 infection or an uninfected control (not recorded which). The donor label of this sample is uncertain.

This clonotype was picked up a small number of times. V usage is TRBV9 and J usage is TRBJ2-5; D is perhaps TRBD1 or TRBD2 (5 bases each). There are 15 residues in the CDR3. CDR1 is SGDLS, CDR2 YYNGEE, per germline. Trimming pared 0 bases from V and 5 bases from J, leaving 14 bases between. CDR3 DNA sequence: TGTGCCAGCAGCGTAGGAGGGGTAGCCGCGGAGACCCAGTACTTC. It yields the protein CASSVGGVAAETQYF. The entire variable domain, with the rest obtained from reference TRBV9 and TRBJ2-5, is as follows: DSGVTQTPKHLITATGQRVTLRCSPRSGDLSVYWYQQSLDQGLQFLIQYYNGEERAKGNILERFSAQQFPDLHSELNLSSLELGDSALYFCASSVGGVAAETQYFGPGTRLLVL.

This clonotype showed up many times. The genes are TRBV20-1 and TRBJ1-5; D may be TRBD1 (5 bases). Germline CDR1 is DFQATT and CDR2 is SNEGSKA (reference sequence). The length of the CDR3 is 16 residues. The germline V and J ends were trimmed by 5 bases and 0 bases, with 17 bases remaining between them. The CDR3 coding sequence is TGCAGTGCTGGTCTCGGGGGGAGCGGTAGCAATCAGCCCCAGCATTTT. It yields the protein CSAGLGGSGSNQPQHF.

Concerning this clonotype: One junction end disagrees with the germline gene, perhaps due to a read error. The chain carries TRBV11-1 and TRBJ2-5, with TRBD2 identical over 9 bases. CDR1 is SGHAT, CDR2 FQDESV, per germline (reference sequence). This CDR3 has 17 residues. CDR3 in amino acids: CAGRPGSGGRFQETQYF. The CDR3 DNA sequence: TGTGCCGGCAGACCCGGGAGCGGGGGGCGCTTCCAAGAGACCCAGTACTTC.

This clonotype showed up just a few times. V usage is TRBV5-1 and J usage is TRBJ2-7; the D gene is possibly TRBD1 (6 bases). The CDR3 runs 15 residues. The V end lost 0 bases, the J end lost 0 bases, and 10 bases lay between the germline ends. Germline values: CDR1 SGHRS, CDR2 YFSETQ. CDR3 region: CASSLDRAPSYEQYF. Here the CDR3 DNA reads TGCGCCAGCAGCTTGGACAGGGCACCCTCCTACGAGCAGTACTTC.

At least ten counts were recorded for this clonotype. The CDR3 nucleotides are TGTGCCAGCAGCTCCGACAGGTTCCAAAACATTCAGTACTTC. Its translation is CASSSDRFQNIQYF. J is TRBJ2-4 and V is TRBV11-2; tentatively, D is TRBD1 (6 bases). V was clipped by 4 bases and J by 5 bases, with 12 bases between them. The CDR3 totals 14 residues. The V gene's germline CDR1 is SGHAT and CDR2 FQNNGV.

This clonotype was counted between two and nine times. This chain links TRBV28 with TRBJ2-7, with 7 bases that match TRBD2. Germline-derived CDR1 and CDR2 are MDHEN and SYDVKM. The trim removed 4 bases at V and 4 bases at J, leaving 1 base unmatched. The CDR3 contains 12 residues. The chain's CDR3 is CASSSRGYEQYF. The CDR3 region has the DNA TGTGCCAGCAGTTCGCGGGGGTACGAGCAGTACTTC. Complete variable domain (other parts from reference TRBV28 and TRBJ2-7): DVKVTQSSRYLVKRTGEKVFLECVQDMDHENMFWYRQDPGLGLRLIYFSYDVKMKEKGDIPEGYSVSREKKERFSLILESASTNQTSMYLCASSSRGYEQYFGPGTRLTVT.

The chain links TRBV11-2 to TRBJ2-7, with TRBD2 matching 7 bases. Per germline, CDR1 SGHAT and CDR2 FQNNGV. The V gene end was trimmed by 1 base and the J gene end by 4 bases; junction bases not matched to a gene: 10. CDR3 length: 16 amino acids. CDR3 sequence: CASSLASSDGGYEQYF. The CDR3 bases are TGTGCCAGCAGCTTAGCCTCCTCCGACGGGGGGTACGAGCAGTACTTC.

This clonotype was seen more than once but under ten times. The chain has TRBV20-1 and TRBJ2-3; D uncertain. Germline V gene sequence: CDR1 DFQATT, CDR2 SNEGSKA (reference sequence). Trimming took 4 bases from V and 2 from J, leaving 10 bases between them. The CDR3 has 13 residues. This CDR3 reads CSAKLTPTDTQYF. The CDR3, as DNA: TGCAGTGCTAAACTTACCCCCACAGATACGCAGTATTTT.

This clonotype was seen a handful of times. The CDR3 nucleotides are TGTGCCAGCATTAGAGACGCCTCGAGCTCCTACGAGCAGTACTTC. Protein: CASIRDASSSYEQYF. The chain couples TRBV6-2 or TRBV6-3 to TRBJ2-7; D unresolved. This CDR3 has 15 residues. Germline V gives CDR1 MNHEY, CDR2 SVGEGT. Between the trimmed V and J ends, which lost 7 bases and 0 bases, there was a span of 16 bases.

Only one count was recorded for this clonotype. This clone may be a read error of a much larger clone one base away. V and J are TRBV11-3 and TRBJ2-1; D is ambiguous. V was shortened by 5 bases and J by 6 bases, with 20 bases between the two germline ends. The CDR3 is 16 amino acids. From germline, CDR1 is SGHNT and CDR2 YENEEA. CDR3 DNA sequence: TGTGCCAGCAGCCCACCACTGCGTGACCTGTTCAATGAGCAGTTCTTC. Translating it yields CASSPPLRDLFNEQFF.

This clonotype was seen only a few times. The chain employs TRBV4-1 and TRBJ1-1; D not resolved. Trimming shortened V by 0 bases and J by 8 bases, and 4 bases separated the two germline ends. There are 11 residues in the CDR3. The V gene's germline CDR1 is MGHRA and CDR2 YSYEKL. CDR3 DNA sequence: TGCGCCAGCAGCCAAGAAACAGAAGCTTTCTTT. Amino acids: CASSQETEAFF.

The chain links TRBV10-3 to TRBJ2-1; D is uncertain. The V gene lost 4 bases and the J gene lost 7 bases, with 5 bases spanning the gap. CDR1 and CDR2 (germline): ENHRY, SYGVKD. CDR3 size: 11 residues. The CDR3 sequence is CAISVGNEQFF. The CDR3 bases are TGTGCCATCAGTGTGGGAAATGAGCAGTTCTTC.

The chain joins TRBV3-1 to TRBJ2-7, with 11 bases lining up with TRBD1. Germline V gene lookup returns CDR1 LGHDT and CDR2 YNNKEL (reference sequence). The CDR3 runs to 17 residues. V gave up 0 bases and J gave up 2 bases; unmatched junction bases: 6. CDR3 region: CASSQDSKGQGAYEQYF. DNA for the CDR3: TGTGCCAGCAGCCAAGATTCAAAGGGACAGGGGGCCTACGAGCAGTACTTC.

The sample holds many counts of this clonotype. The chain is built from TRBV12-3 or TRBV12-4 and TRBJ1-6; 7 bases agree with TRBD1. The CDR3 has 14 amino acids. V shed 4 bases and J 6 bases; nucleotides not matched to a gene: 3. The CDR3 here is CASSSTGFNSPLHF. The CDR3 coding sequence is TGTGCCAGCAGTTCGACAGGGTTTAATTCACCCCTCCACTTT.

V gene TRBV6-5 combines with J gene TRBJ1-5, with D maybe TRBD1 (6 bases). The germline CDR1 and CDR2 sequences are MNHEY and SVGAGI. Deletions cut 4 bases from V and 6 bases from J, with 19 bases between. CDR3 length: 16 amino acids. CDR3 region: CASSSSAGGQVQPQHF. CDR3 nucleotides: TGTGCCAGCAGTTCCTCCGCCGGGGGCCAGGTTCAGCCCCAGCATTTT.

This clonotype was observed a handful of times. The chain is built from TRBV5-6 and TRBJ1-1; no definite D call. Trimming cost V 4 bases and J 4 bases, with 17 bases left between them. Germline CDR1 is SGHDT and CDR2 is YYEEEE. CDR3 size: 15 residues. The CDR3 loop is CASSVLQIEITEAFF. CDR3 nucleotides: TGTGCCAGCAGCGTACTTCAGATTGAGATCACTGAAGCTTTCTTT.

Ten or more counts support this clonotype. Written as DNA, the CDR3 is TGTGCCAGCAGCTTACCAGAGGCAGCAGGGGAGCAGTTCTTC. It encodes CASSLPEAAGEQFF. The rearrangement links TRBV7-2 to TRBJ2-1; perhaps TRBD1 as D (5 bases). Germline V gene lookup returns CDR1 SGHTA and CDR2 FQGNSA. The CDR3 extends over 14 amino acids. The V and J ends lost 2 bases and 10 bases respectively, with 15 bases between them.

The rearrangement links TRBV11-2 to TRBJ2-2; D is tentatively TRBD1 or TRBD2 (5 bases each). This CDR3 spans 16 amino acids. V lost 3 bases to trimming and J lost 2 bases, with 13 bases between them. Germline V CDR1 and CDR2: SGHAT, FQNNGV. The CDR3 DNA is TGTGCCAGCAGCTTCAGGGACGGATTCAACACCGGGGAGCTGTTTTTT. Translation gives CASSFRDGFNTGELFF.

This clonotype occurred a few times. The chain is built from TRBV7-9 and TRBJ1-1, with no clear D. Trimming cost V 3 bases and J 7 bases, with 12 bases left between them. This CDR3 spans 13 amino acids. CDR1 and CDR2 (germline): SEHNR, FQNEAQ (reference sequence). The CDR3 loop reads CASSLGQTGEAFF. CDR3 DNA sequence: TGTGCCAGCAGCTTGGGCCAGACTGGTGAAGCTTTCTTT.

This clonotype has ten or more counts. The chain joins TRBV15 to TRBJ1-4, with no clear D. Germline V gene data show CDR1 as LNHNV and CDR2 as YYDKDF (reference sequence). V was cut by 0 bases and J by 5 bases, with 10 bases left in between. The CDR3 runs 15 residues. The chain's CDR3 is CATSRDQRLNEKLFF. The CDR3 nucleotides are TGTGCCACCAGCAGAGATCAGAGGTTAAATGAAAAACTGTTTTTT.

Only a few counts were recorded for this clonotype. This chain links TRBV28 with TRBJ1-5; 7 nucleotides line up with TRBD1. With V trimmed by 2 bases and J by 4 bases, 5 bases remained unmatched. The CDR3 is made up of 15 amino acids. Germline V gene lookup returns CDR1 MDHEN and CDR2 SYDVKM. CDR3 sequence reads: CASSLHRGGNQPQHF. The CDR3, as DNA: TGTGCCAGCAGTTTACACAGGGGAGGGAATCAGCCCCAGCATTTT.

This clonotype was picked up many times. The J gene is TRBJ2-1, the V gene TRBV6-1; TRBD1 is a possible D gene (6 bases). The CDR3 has 11 residues. Trimming cost V 5 bases and J 13 bases, with 12 bases left between them. CDR1 is MNHNS, CDR2 SASEGT, per germline. The CDR3 DNA reads TGTGCCAGCAGTACAGGGATTGGACAGTTCTTC. This sequence encodes CASSTGIGQFF.

This clonotype turned up a few times. The V and J genes are TRBV3-1 and TRBJ2-6; D possibly corresponds to TRBD2 (5 bases). Germline assignment: CDR1 LGHDT and CDR2 YNNKEL (reference sequence). V was cut by 0 bases and J by 0 bases, with 15 bases left in between. The CDR3 loop spans 19 amino acids. The CDR3 sequence: CASSQEGAGLTSGANVLTF. The CDR3 DNA sequence: TGTGCCAGCAGCCAAGAGGGTGCGGGTCTCACCTCTGGGGCCAACGTCCTGACTTTC.

This rearrangement joins TRBV19 to TRBJ2-7, with 7 positions matching TRBD1. Germline assignment: CDR1 LNHDA and CDR2 SQIVND (reference sequence). This CDR3 region has 15 residues. J lost 1 base, V lost 5 bases, and 8 bases had no gene match. The CDR3 region has the DNA TGTGCCAGTAGTTCGGGACAGTTAATGTCCTACGAGCAGTACTTC. Protein product: CASSSGQLMSYEQYF.

There are a few counts of this clonotype. This chain links TRBV3-1 with TRBJ1-2; D is unresolved. The CDR3 runs to 13 residues. Trimming took 1 base from V and 4 from J, leaving 7 bases between them. From germline, CDR1 is LGHDT and CDR2 YNNKEL (reference sequence). The CDR3 sequence: CASSQGRSYGYTF. Here the CDR3 DNA reads TGTGCCAGCAGCCAAGGACGGTCCTATGGCTACACCTTC.

This clonotype was counted at least ten times. This rearrangement joins TRBV12-3 or TRBV12-4 to TRBJ1-1; tentatively, D is TRBD1 (5 bases). Trimming took 8 bases from V and 1 from J, leaving 11 bases between them. The CDR3 covers 13 residues. The CDR3 is CASERQRNTEAFF. In DNA form, the CDR3 reads TGTGCCAGCGAGAGACAGAGGAACACTGAAGCTTTCTTT.

The J gene is TRBJ2-1, the V gene TRBV14; D gene ambiguous. This CDR3 region has 14 residues. Trimming shortened V by 5 bases and J by 4 bases, and 12 bases separated the two germline ends. CDR1 is SGHDN and CDR2 is FVKESK in the germline V gene. CDR3 in amino acids: CASSSRAAYNEQFF. CDR3 sequence (DNA): TGTGCCAGCAGCTCTCGAGCAGCTTACAATGAGCAGTTCTTC.

Here the CDR3 reads CASSLSAGGGYNSPLHF. CDR3 sequence (DNA): TGTGCCAGCAGCTTATCGGCAGGGGGAGGCTATAATTCACCCCTCCACTTT. The V call is TRBV7-9, the J call TRBJ1-6; TRBD1 agrees at 7 bases. This CDR3 has 17 residues. V lost 2 bases and J lost 3; bases outside the gene matches: 7. Germline CDR1 SEHNR, CDR2 FQNEAQ (reference sequence).

Many counts were recorded for this clonotype. The J gene is TRBJ2-5, the V gene TRBV11-2, with 7 nucleotides matching TRBD1. V trimming: 2 bases; J trimming: 4 bases; junction bases outside the gene matches: 10. The CDR3 is 16 residues long. CDR1 and CDR2 from the germline V gene are SGHAT and FQNNGV. As DNA, the CDR3 is TGTGCCAGCAGCTTACCTAACGCAGGGGGTGGAGAGACCCAGTACTTC. Translated, it gives CASSLPNAGGGETQYF.

This clonotype came up many times. This sequence joins TRBV29-1 and TRBJ2-3, with 12 bases lining up with TRBD2. The CDR3 runs to 15 residues. The germline V gene encodes CDR1 SQVTM and CDR2 ANQGSEA. V lost 7 bases and J lost 2; bases outside the gene matches: 7. The CDR3: CSARTSGAITDTQYF. DNA for the CDR3: TGCAGCGCCCGGACTAGCGGGGCAATCACAGATACGCAGTATTTT.